The text below deals with one T cell receptor (beta chain). The target of this receptor is not known. Within one base of it there is no much larger clone, and no base qualities were kept. The sample comes from a study of shared clonotypes between healthy human individuals (dated by TCRdb to 2018 to 2020). About the full investigation: Three men and a couple of women, aged 18 to 49 years, made up the cohort. For each donor, CD4 naive and CD4 memory were each run on three plates, CD8 naive on two plates, and CD8 memory on one plate. Different laboratories and diverse techniques were used to prepare libraries and sequence TCR repertoires, to increase sequencing depth and limit assay-specific biases. Each donor's leukapheresis produced roughly between about 0.9 and 9.5 billion PBMCs. To estimate repertoire size and how much clonotypes are shared between individuals, the study performed deep sequencing of blood TCR repertoires from five healthy adults.

Using the deep immunoSEQ assay, TCR CDR3 regions were amplified from genomic DNA by multiplex PCR. Extracted genomic DNA from each cell subset was spread evenly across all wells of several immunoSEQ 96-well plates, with each plate serving as a replicate. For sorted subsets, each replicate PCR was loaded with around 200 ng genomic DNA, equivalent to roughly 30,000 T cell genomes. Purified libraries were measured with a Qubit 3.0 fluorometer, size-checked on a Bioanalyzer 2100, and measured again with the KAPA Library Quantification kit. Every immunoSEQ 96-well plate was sequenced on a dedicated single-read 150-cycle Illumina NextSeq 550 flow cell. As for the original processing: Because the immunoSEQ output held only junctional sequences and lacked quality scores, the filtering could not match the filtering applied to full-length reads. To assign V/J genes and CDR3, sequences were annotated using PyIR, a Python wrapper for IgBLAST v1.9, with IMGT germline references. Reads were filtered out if the reads had weak V/J assignments (E-value above 1e-6), no CDR3, stop codons, out-of-frame junctions, or ambiguous translated residues. V3J clonotypes were defined by identical inferred V gene, J gene, and CDR3 amino acid sequence. Percentage overlap between repertoires was computed as shared unique clonotypes divided by the size of the smaller repertoire. Richness of each repertoire was evaluated using RTK rarefaction, the Chao1 estimator, and Recon v2.1 estimates of unobserved clonotypes. Generation probabilities were computed with OLGA for all TCRbeta clonotypes obtained by the gDNA method from a few donors. TCRdb took over this immuneACCESS table, retaining in-frame rearrangements with V and J assigned. Such tables are incomplete; in checked studies, under half of the missing clones stem from an unresolved V gene, and the remainder is unexplained. Clonal size and the V and J genes are those of that table, whereas D and trimming came from the DNA. The sample profile shows about 380,000 clones; about 96% of them were found once. The ten largest clones add up to about 0.34% of the sample.

The donors were healthy, HIV-negative adults with no recently reported acute infections or vaccinations. All donors were Caucasian adults living in Nashville, Tennessee, USA. CD8 memory samples consisted of magnetically selected CD45RO+ cells combined with CCR7-negative CD45RA+ effector memory (TemRA) cells. After blood collection by leukapheresis, PBMCs were isolated using Ficoll-Histopaque density gradient centrifugation and then cryopreserved in the vapor phase of liquid nitrogen. Analytical flow cytometry was used to check the purity and quantity of each magnetically sorted T cell population. Each sorted fraction had its genomic DNA isolated and then quantified by UV absorbance on a Nanodrop 2000c. The germline V gene (reference sequence) yields SEHNR for CDR1 and FQNEAQ for CDR2. Between the V and J ends, shortened by 3 bases and 5 bases respectively, the junction contains 5 bases. The CDR3, cysteine through phenylalanine, is 12 amino acids long. The CDR3 DNA has 36 bases and is translated from base 1.

General conclusions and limits of the study: Rarefaction of sorted-subset datasets indicated incomplete sequencing despite the large sequencing depth. Compared with non-shared clonotypes, clonotypes shared by all four sorted-subset donors had higher generation probabilities. Roughly 5% of naive CD4, more than 3% of naive CD8, about 2.1% of memory CD4, and around 0.42% of memory CD8 clonotypes were shared across a few donors. The small number of donors limited the genetic and exposure-history diversity represented. Pairwise subsampling indicated that sequencing depth was expected to affect the degree of clonotype sharing among donors. Larger estimated clonotype richness was generally found for naive subsets than for memory subsets. Sampling was restricted to blood, and TCR repertoires in tissue are likely to differ from TCR repertoires in blood.

Rearrangement joined TRBV7-9 to TRBJ1-5, with the D gene call left open. This receptor was identified in a man aged 25 to 45 in good health. Input material: memory CD8+ T cells sorted from blood. Taken with the paper, the label for cell subset or site translates to: CD45RO+ cells pooled with CCR7-negative TemRA cells. The nucleotides read TGTGCCAGCAGCTTTCCGGATCAGCCCCAGCATTTT. It translates to CASSFPDQPQHF.